This passage covers 18 T cell receptor beta chains from one sample sequenced in a study of T cells in Graves' hyperthyroidism and ophthalmopathy (dated by TCRdb to about 2019). The library was prepared using multiplex PCR. TCRdb records Illumina HiSeq 2000 as the sequencer. TCR beta CDR3 regions were amplified from RNA transcripts. The TCR CDR3 was subjected to a first round of RT-PCR using the HTBI primer set and the Qiagen OneStep RT-PCR kit. The public reads were quality trimmed at Q25 with fastp and then assembled into clones with MiXCR by TCRdb, keeping productive beta chains. Every CDR3 protein is listed once, alongside the most common genes and DNA of its rows. This sample lists a few hundred thousand distinct CDR3 sequences; approximately 15% were detected once. Around 21% of the sample is taken by the ten largest. Sample: blood. The receptors originated from a man aged 25 to 45 with Graves' hyperthyroidism that later progressed to Graves' ophthalmopathy.

Points on this clonotype: Since a much larger clone is just one base distant, this may be a read error. This rearrangement joins TRBV12-3 or TRBV12-4 to TRBJ1-3; perhaps TRBD1 as D (5 bases). This CDR3 contains 18 residues. The CDR3 here is CTSSSPKGQLSSGNTIYF. The CDR3, as DNA: TGTACCAGCAGCTCGCCTAAGGGGCAACTGAGCTCTGGAAACACCATATATTTT.

This clonotype was seen many times. The chain couples TRBV10-3 to TRBJ1-1; 8 bases match TRBD1. The CDR3 runs to 14 residues. The junction had 7 bases not matched to a gene; V was cut back by 6 bases and J by 4 bases. Germline values: CDR1 ENHRY, CDR2 SYGVKD. The CDR3 loop reads CAIRNRGVGTEAFF. The CDR3 DNA reads as TGTGCCATCAGGAACAGGGGGGTGGGCACTGAAGCTTTCTTT.

A word on this clonotype: A much more abundant neighbour one base away suggests this may be a read error. Given the absence of the conserved phenylalanine or tryptophan at the CDR3 end, a read error is likely. The V call is TRBV5-1, the J call TRBJ1-1; D is possibly TRBD1 (5 bases). The CDR3 runs 14 residues. Germline V gene lookup returns CDR1 SGHRS and CDR2 YFSETQ. V lost 2 bases and J lost 4, with 12 bases in between. The CDR3 DNA follows: TGCGCCAGCAGCTTCGGGACGAAGGGCACTGAAGCTTTCCTT. Protein product: CASSFGTKGTEAFL.

On this clonotype itself: Possible read error: a much larger clone is one base away. The CDR3 nucleotides are TGTGCCACCAGTGATTTGGGTTGGCCAGCGGGCACAGATACGCAGTATTTT. As protein: CATSDLGWPAGTDTQYF. The chain couples TRBV24-1 to TRBJ2-3; perhaps TRBD2 as D (5 bases). Between the trimmed V and J ends, which lost 0 bases and 1 base, there was a span of 13 bases. The CDR3 length is 17 residues. Germline V gene sequence: CDR1 KGHDR, CDR2 SFDVKD.

The J gene is TRBJ1-5, the V gene TRBV4-1; a weak D match, TRBD1 (6 bases). V lost 0 bases and J 2 bases, leaving 11 bases between the germline ends. This CDR3 is 16 amino acids long. Per the germline V gene, CDR1 is MGHRA and CDR2 is YSYEKL. The CDR3 sequence: CASSQERPGGNQPQHF. The CDR3 nucleotides read TGCGCCAGCAGCCAAGAAAGGCCAGGGGGCAATCAGCCCCAGCATTTT.

Many counts were recorded for this clonotype. The junction shows a germline mismatch at one end, possibly a read error. CDR3 sequence: CATSSGMNTEAFF. DNA for the CDR3: TGCGCCACCAGCAGTGGGATGAACACTGAAGCTTTCTTT. This chain links TRBV5-1 with TRBJ1-1; no firm D call. This CDR3 contains 13 residues. Germline lookup yields CDR1 SGHRS and CDR2 YFSETQ.

This clonotype was counted at least ten times. V and J are TRBV20-1 and TRBJ1-5, with 7 positions matching TRBD1. V trimming: 3 bases; J trimming: 6 bases; junction bases outside the gene matches: 11. This CDR3 comprises 15 residues. Looked up from germline, CDR1 is DFQATT and CDR2 is SNEGSKA (reference sequence). The chain's CDR3 is CSASRGQGVGQPQHF. The CDR3 nucleotides are TGCAGTGCTAGCCGGGGTCAGGGGGTGGGTCAGCCCCAGCATTTT.

This clonotype was seen at least ten times. This chain connects TRBV20-1 to TRBJ2-3, with 8 bases matching TRBD2. Germline lookup yields CDR1 DFQATT and CDR2 SNEGSKA (reference sequence). The CDR3 spans 14 residues. The trim removed 5 bases at V and 3 bases at J, leaving 7 bases unmatched. CDR3 residues: CSAFPGLVTDTQYF. The CDR3 DNA is TGCAGTGCTTTTCCGGGACTAGTAACAGATACGCAGTATTTT.

The rearrangement uses TRBV9 and TRBJ2-7, with D possibly being TRBD1 or TRBD2 (5 bases each). The CDR3 has 15 amino acids. Looked up from germline, CDR1 is SGDLS and CDR2 is YYNGEE. V lost 0 bases to trimming and J lost 0 bases, with 10 bases between them. This CDR3 reads CASSVAPRGSYEQYF. The CDR3 DNA reads as TGTGCCAGCAGCGTAGCTCCGAGGGGCTCCTACGAGCAGTACTTC.

At least ten counts were recorded for this clonotype. V usage is TRBV6-2 or TRBV6-3 and J usage is TRBJ1-1; 7 bases are shared with TRBD1. The CDR3 is 14 amino acids. Trimming at V came to 1 base and at J to 4 bases, leaving 3 bases not matched to a gene. Looked up from germline, CDR1 is MNHEY and CDR2 is SVGEGT. CDR3 in DNA: TGTGCCAGCAGTTACTGGACAGGCAGCACTGAAGCTTTCTTT. Translated: CASSYWTGSTEAFF.

The gene calls are TRBV10-3 and TRBJ1-6; D is unclear. V lost 7 bases to trimming and J lost 0 bases, with 7 bases between them. There are 14 residues in the CDR3. The germline CDR1 and CDR2 sequences are ENHRY and SYGVKD. The CDR3 bases are TGTGCCATCAAAGGGCGCTCCTATAATTCACCCCTCCACTTT. Its protein is CAIKGRSYNSPLHF.

This clonotype was detected only a few times. This chain uses TRBV27 with TRBJ1-2; D unresolved. The germline gives CDR1 MNHEY, CDR2 SMNVEV (reference sequence). CDR3 length: 13 residues. The V gene lost 6 bases and the J gene lost 3 bases, with 11 bases spanning the gap. The CDR3 DNA reads TGTGCCAGCAGCTCTTTAGCGCACTATGGCTACACCTTC. It translates to CASSSLAHYGYTF.

This clonotype was recorded a few times. The chain joins TRBV3-1 to TRBJ2-3; no definite D call. Trimming removed 4 bases at V and 5 bases at J, with 10 bases between. This CDR3 spans 13 amino acids. The germline V gene encodes CDR1 LGHDT and CDR2 YNNKEL (reference sequence). The CDR3 region has the DNA TGTGCCAGCAGCCCACCGACGGGAGATACGCAGTATTTT. This encodes CASSPPTGDTQYF.

This clonotype was seen just once. The chain couples TRBV6-9 to TRBJ2-6, with D uncertain. The ends were cut back, 4 bases at V and 0 bases at J, with 7 bases in the middle. Germline values: CDR1 MNHGY, CDR2 SVAAGI. This CDR3 region has 15 residues. CDR3 coding DNA: TGTGCCAGCAGTTCGCACCTCTCTGGGGCCAACGTCCTGACTTTC. Protein sequence: CASSSHLSGANVLTF.

This clonotype was seen a single time. The junction and the germline gene differ at one end; a read error may be behind it. The J gene is TRBJ1-5, the V gene TRBV4-1; a possible D gene is TRBD1 (5 bases). The germline V gene has CDR1 MGHRA and CDR2 YSYEKL. This CDR3 spans 17 amino acids. The CDR3 coding sequence is TGCGCCAGCAGCCAAGCTCTGGGGGTGATTAGCGATCAGCCCCAGCATTTT. It specifies CASSQALGVISDQPQHF.

This clonotype was found many times. CDR3 bases: TGCAGTGCTGAGACAGGGAATTCACCCCTCCACTTT. Translating gives CSAETGNSPLHF. The rearrangement uses TRBV20-1 and TRBJ1-6; 7 bases line up with TRBD1. The CDR3 sequence is 12 residues long. Germline V lookup: CDR1 DFQATT, CDR2 SNEGSKA (reference sequence). The junction had 2 bases not matched to a gene; V was cut back by 5 bases and J by 7 bases.

This clonotype was observed a handful of times. Because it lacks the conserved phenylalanine or tryptophan at the end, this CDR3 is likely a read error. The rearrangement joins TRBV12-3 or TRBV12-4 to TRBJ1-6, with no clear D. The V end lost 6 bases, the J end lost 10 bases, and 16 bases lay between the germline ends. The CDR3 totals 14 residues. Here the CDR3 reads CASRPGAGGSPLHL. CDR3 nucleotides: TGTGCCAGCAGACCGGGAGCCGGAGGATCACCCCTCCACCTT.

This clonotype was seen a few times. The CDR3 DNA is TGTGCCACCCGGGACAGGGACTACAATGAGCAGTTCTTC. As protein: CATRDRDYNEQFF. The V gene is TRBV24-1, the J gene TRBJ2-1; TRBD1 agrees at 9 bases. Germline CDR1 is KGHDR and CDR2 is SFDVKD. Trimming removed 9 bases from V and 3 bases from J; junction bases left unmatched: 2. This CDR3 contains 13 residues.